This T cell receptor (beta chain) was found in a study of Ad26.COV2.S vaccination and SARS-CoV-2 variants. Germline V gene sequence: CDR1 KGHDR, CDR2 SFDVKD. This CDR3 spans 14 amino acids. The junction had 3 bases not matched to a gene; V was cut back by 3 bases and J by 4 bases. Assay: immunoSEQ multiplex PCR; the TCRdb copy retains only in-frame clones and omits some. The sample holds approximately 350,000 clones; 80% to 90% are singletons and the top ten take approximately 7.8%. As for treatment: about 20 received Ad26.COV2.S at low or high dose, single or two shots; roughly 5 received placebo; per-sample allocation not given. On day 63 after the first injection, vaccine and placebo recipients gave samples.

The chain combines TRBV24-1 with TRBJ1-2; TRBD1 aligns across 8 bases. The material was peripheral blood, obtained in a trial of Ad26.COV2.S vaccine versus placebo. The clonotype originates from a person between 18 and 65 years old who received the Ad26.COV2.S COVID-19 vaccine or a placebo. CDR3 in DNA: TGTGCCACCAGTGATCCGGGACAGGCCTATGGCTACACCTTC. It specifies CATSDPGQAYGYTF.